This T cell receptor (beta chain) is from a study of memory CD4+ T cells and cytomegalovirus serostatus (dated by TCRdb to between 2019 and 2020). Regarding the research as a whole: The cohort included some 35 healthy adults from Belgium, of whom 9 were CMV seropositive and approximately 25 were CMV seronegative. CD4+ memory TCRbeta repertoires of a Belgian cohort with known cytomegalovirus serostatus were sequenced in order to replicate a published TCR-based CMV serostatus classifier. Overall study outcomes, separate from this receptor: For CMV serostatus prediction, a median bootstrapped AUC of approximately 0.95 was reached with the original framework, and a median bootstrapped AUC of roughly 0.89 was reached with a US-trained random forest. On the Belgian cohort, the classifier based on the original framework reached a median bootstrapped AUC of 0.95, with a 95% CI of 0.76-1.00. Among the 150 to 200 previously reported CMV-associated TCRbeta sequences, 67 showed up in the CD4+ memory repertoires, with each one found in between one and five individuals. Only CD4+CD45RO+ memory cells were sequenced, unlike the original study, which covered naive and memory CD4+ and CD8+ populations. The results were read as suggesting that the CMV-associated TCR signature is, for the most part, present in the CD4+ memory repertoire.

With regard to this clone: The clone's antigen remains unknown. No quality values exist for individual bases; no much larger clone is one base distant.

Based on the germline V gene, the CDR1 and CDR2 sequences are SGDLS and YYNGEE. Germline trimming amounts to 3 bases on V and 0 bases on J, with 7 as the count of junction bases outside the gene matches. The cysteine opens and the phenylalanine closes a CDR3 of 16 amino acids. Only the CDR3 part of the read is kept: 48 bases, read in frame from the first base. Single viable CD3+CD4+CD8-CD45RO+ cells were sorted as memory CD4+ T cells on a FACSAria II. To determine CMV serostatus, a Roche Elecsys assay was used that detects serum IgG against CMV pp150, pp28, p38 and p52. Following thawing, total CD4+ T cells were enriched through positive selection using CD4 magnetic microbeads. The samples came from a separate study whose specific focus was interrogating the CD4+ T cell memory repertoire. Peripheral blood mononuclear cells were isolated and cryopreserved according to standard operating procedures, and serum was stored at -80 degrees C. The staining relied on CD3-PerCP (BW264/56), CD4-APC (RPA-T4), CD45RO-PE (UCHT1) and CD8-Pacific Orange (3B5) antibodies, and Sytox blue was used to exclude non-viable cells.

The Quick-DNA Microprep Kit was used to extract genomic DNA from the sorted cells. Amplification of TCRbeta DNA was done with the immunoSEQ hsTCRbeta kit, following the protocol from the manufacturer. TCRbeta libraries were sequenced on an Illumina MiSeq instrument. In the paper's pipeline: After out-of-frame sequences were removed, 2 million to 2.5 million distinct TCRbeta sequences remained, averaging approximately 68,000 per individual. Two values were used to score each individual: the count of over 150 previously reported CMV-associated TCRbeta sequences and the total count of productive distinct TCRbeta sequences. A beta-binomial model was reimplemented in Python, and scikit-learn random forests with default parameters were trained on US cohort data. Classifier performance on the Belgian cohort was summarized as median AUC with percentile confidence intervals over 10,000 bootstrap iterations. Not all clones reach the TCRdb copy of this immuneACCESS table, which keeps in-frame sequences only. Checked studies attribute under half of the gap to unresolved V genes and leave the rest unexplained. The DNA gave D and trimming, while V, J and clone size come from that table. This sample lists tens of thousands of clones; about 75% were detected once. 0.63% of the sample comes from the top ten.

The V and J genes are TRBV9 and TRBJ2-7; TRBD1 agrees with 9 junctional bases. The sample taken for sequencing was memory CD4+ T cells from blood. The sequence was obtained from an adult in good health and CMV-seronegative. Some clones in this sample may be carry-over from other donors' samples. The nucleotide sequence reads TGTGCCAGCAGCGGAGGAGGGACAGGGAGCTCCTACGAGCAGTACTTC. Its protein product is CASSGGGTGSSYEQYF.